This TCR beta chain was identified in a study of T cell repertoires in cytomegalovirus infection. Germline CDR1 reads LGHNT; CDR2 reads FRNRAP. The V end lost 4 bases, the J end lost 1 base, and 8 bases lay between the germline ends. This CDR3 contains 14 residues. This clonotype was counted ten times or more. TCRdb ran MiXCR on the reads and lists one entry per CDR3 protein. The sample holds approximately 490,000 distinct CDR3 sequences; around 11% are singletons and the top ten take roughly 10%. The source of this sequence is a human donor in good health (CMV status not recorded). Some clones in this sample may be carry-over from other donors' samples. Source material: PBMCs. The chain joins TRBV12-5 to TRBJ1-3; D is uncertain. The CDR3 spells CASGSDISGNTIYF. The CDR3 DNA reads as TGTGCTAGTGGTTCAGACATATCTGGAAACACCATATATTTT.